The TCR beta chain under discussion was sequenced for a study of beta chain features in type 1 diabetes. The authors reverse transcribed all of the isolated RNA, so sequencing captured expressed TCRB transcripts. The data were produced by immunoSEQ multiplex PCR, yet TCRdb's version contains in-frame clones alone and is incomplete. Found here are roughly 340,000 clones, over 9.5% of them singletons; the top ten hold about 0.01%. The CDR3 covers 14 residues. With 2 bases clipped from V and 1 base from J, the junction kept 2 bases outside the gene matches. Germline V gene lookup returns CDR1 SQVTM and CDR2 ANQGSEA. Overall study findings and caveats: Patients' naive, central memory and Treg TCRB repertoires seemed closer to one another than those of healthy donors. Across all four CD4+ subsets, people with type 1 diabetes showed modestly shorter TCRB CDR3s.

This clone was seen a few times. Its cognate antigen is unknown. This chain uses TRBV29-1 with TRBJ2-4, with 7 bases aligning to TRBD1. The sample comprised naive CD4+ T cells from blood. The clonotype originates from a woman between 18 and 29 years old with type 1 diabetes. The CDR3 sequence is CSVEKGAAKNIQYF. CDR3 nucleotides: TGCAGCGTTGAAAAGGGGGCGGCCAAAAACATTCAGTACTTC.